The sequence of this TCR beta chain was determined in a study of metastatic and nonmetastatic thyroid tumors. Background on the study: Malignant thyroid and benign thyroid patients provided blood and tumor or nodule tissue whose repertoires were compared.

Thyroid surgery was performed in patients who had received no treatment beforehand. In the authors' methods: Researchers built a distant-metastasis classifier for papillary thyroid cancer that drew on CDR3 differences across clinicopathological groups. TCRdb reanalyzed the PCR reads with MiXCR. TCRdb's processing, not the authors', yielded these V and J calls. The data contain about 59,000 clones, about 17% of them singletons. This clone was observed a few times. This TCR was recovered from a male donor with papillary thyroid cancer or a benign thyroid nodule (not recorded which). Some clones in this sample may be carry-over from other donors' samples. Sequencing was done on a sample of blood.

This chain's CDR3 is CASSPGGFGSYEQYF. CDR3 DNA: TGTGCCAGCAGCCCCGGCGGGTTTGGCTCCTACGAGCAGTACTTC. The chain recombines TRBV5-4 with TRBJ2-7; D is perhaps TRBD2 (5 bases). Germline V gene lookup returns CDR1 SGHNT and CDR2 YYREEE (reference sequence). Trimming pared 4 bases from V and 0 bases from J, leaving 14 bases between. CDR3 length: 15 amino acids.